A single sample gave rise to the 5 T cell receptor beta chains below, sequenced in a study of T cell responses to AZD1222 COVID-19 vaccine (dated by TCRdb to the early 2020s). The library was obtained by the immunoSEQ multiplex PCR assay. This immuneACCESS table, as held by TCRdb, lists in-frame sequences with V and J called but not all clones. Of the missing ones, under half trace to an unresolved V gene in checked studies; the others have no known cause. This sample gives roughly 200,000 clones in total; around 88% of them show up just once. Over 6% of the sample is taken by the ten largest. This sample's time point label indicates: baseline before first vaccination. The sequences come from peripheral blood, collected on day 0 of AZD1222 vaccination. The receptors come from an adult in good health.

This clone was seen just once. The chain links TRBV12-3 or TRBV12-4 to TRBJ2-3; no clear D gene. Trimming left V 6 bases short and J 6 bases short, with 7 bases between. The CDR3 is 11 residues long. CDR3 DNA sequence: TGTGCCAGCAGCCAGGCGGATACGCAGTATTTT. Amino acids: CASSQADTQYF.

The J gene is TRBJ1-4, the V gene TRBV5-1; tentative D call: TRBD1 (5 bases). The CDR3 loop spans 16 amino acids. Trimming took 4 bases from V and 4 from J, leaving 17 bases between them. Germline CDR1 SGHRS, CDR2 YFSETQ. The CDR3 loop is CASSPKGPNDNEKLFF. The CDR3 coding sequence is TGCGCCAGCAGCCCCAAGGGACCCAACGATAATGAAAAACTGTTTTTT.

The J gene is TRBJ2-6, the V gene TRBV7-4; 11 nucleotides match TRBD1. Germline V gene lookup returns CDR1 SGHVT and CDR2 SQSDAQ. V lost 5 bases to trimming and J lost 4 bases; unmatched junction nucleotides: 13. The CDR3 sequence is 19 residues long. For the CDR3, the DNA is TGTGCCAGCAGCCCGGAAGGGACAGGGGGTAATTCAGGGGCCAACGTCCTGACTTTC. This encodes CASSPEGTGGNSGANVLTF.

This chain uses TRBV6-5 with TRBJ1-3; maybe TRBD1 (5 bases). In germline, CDR1 is MNHEY, CDR2 SVGAGI. V lost 5 bases and J 4 bases, leaving 15 bases between the germline ends. This CDR3 has 15 residues. This CDR3 is CASSLIGTVGNTIYF. The CDR3 DNA is TGTGCCAGCAGTCTCATAGGGACCGTCGGAAACACCATATATTTT.

J is TRBJ1-6 and V is TRBV7-9, with D tentatively TRBD1 (6 bases). The V gene's germline CDR1 is SEHNR and CDR2 FQNEAQ (reference sequence). CDR3 length equals 13 residues. Trimming cost V 8 bases and J 8 bases, with 13 bases left between them. DNA of the CDR3: TGTGCCAGCGCGGACAGCAGGGATTCACCCCTCCACTTT. It translates to CASADSRDSPLHF.